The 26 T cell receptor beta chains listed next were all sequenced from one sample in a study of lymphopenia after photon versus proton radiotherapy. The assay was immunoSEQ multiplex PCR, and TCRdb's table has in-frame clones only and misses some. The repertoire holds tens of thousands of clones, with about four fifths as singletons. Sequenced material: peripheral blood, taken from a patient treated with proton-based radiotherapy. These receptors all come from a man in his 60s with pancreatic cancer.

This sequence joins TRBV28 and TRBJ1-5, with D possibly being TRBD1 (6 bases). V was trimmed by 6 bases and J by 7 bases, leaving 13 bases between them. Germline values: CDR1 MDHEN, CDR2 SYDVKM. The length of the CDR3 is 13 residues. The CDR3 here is CASRPGARQPQHF. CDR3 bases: TGTGCCAGCAGACCGGGGGCTAGGCAGCCCCAGCATTTT.

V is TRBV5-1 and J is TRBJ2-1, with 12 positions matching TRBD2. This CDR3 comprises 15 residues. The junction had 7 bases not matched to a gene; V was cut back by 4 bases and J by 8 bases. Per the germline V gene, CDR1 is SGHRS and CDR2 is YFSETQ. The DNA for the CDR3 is TGCGCCAGCAGCCTGCTGACTAGCGGGAGCGATGAGCAGTTCTTC. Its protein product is CASSLLTSGSDEQFF.

The CDR3 bases are TGTGCCAGCAGACCTGGACAGGGTTACAATGAGCAGTTCTTC. Translating it yields CASRPGQGYNEQFF. V gene TRBV6-6 combines with J gene TRBJ2-1; 8 bases fit TRBD1. The CDR3 sequence is 14 residues long. The ends lost 6 bases at V and 4 bases at J; junction bases unmatched: 5. Germline V gene sequence: CDR1 MNHNY, CDR2 SVGAGI (reference sequence).

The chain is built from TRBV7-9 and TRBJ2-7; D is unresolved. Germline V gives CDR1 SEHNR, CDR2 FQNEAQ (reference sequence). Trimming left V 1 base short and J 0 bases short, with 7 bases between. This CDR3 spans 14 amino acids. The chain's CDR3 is CASSLGKGSYEQYF. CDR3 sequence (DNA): TGTGCCAGCAGCTTAGGAAAGGGCTCCTACGAGCAGTACTTC.

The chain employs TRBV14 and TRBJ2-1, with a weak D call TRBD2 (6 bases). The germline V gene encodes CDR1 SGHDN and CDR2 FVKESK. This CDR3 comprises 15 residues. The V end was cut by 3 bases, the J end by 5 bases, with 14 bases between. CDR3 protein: CASSHLTGVNNEQFF. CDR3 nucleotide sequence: TGTGCCAGCAGCCATTTAACGGGAGTCAACAATGAGCAGTTCTTC.

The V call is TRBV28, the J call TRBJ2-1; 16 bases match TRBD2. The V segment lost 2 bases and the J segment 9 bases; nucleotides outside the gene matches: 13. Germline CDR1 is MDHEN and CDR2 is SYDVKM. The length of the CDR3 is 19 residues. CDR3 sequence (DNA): TGTGCCAGCAGTTTACCCTCCGGGACTAGCGGGAGGGCGGGCTCTGAGCAGTTCTTC. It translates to CASSLPSGTSGRAGSEQFF.

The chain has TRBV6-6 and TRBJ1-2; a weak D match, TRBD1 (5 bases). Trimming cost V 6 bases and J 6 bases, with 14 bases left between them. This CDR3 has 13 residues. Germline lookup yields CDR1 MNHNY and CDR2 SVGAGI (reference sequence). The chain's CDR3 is CASSPRDVNGYTF. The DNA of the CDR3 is TGTGCCAGCAGCCCAAGGGACGTCAATGGCTACACCTTC.

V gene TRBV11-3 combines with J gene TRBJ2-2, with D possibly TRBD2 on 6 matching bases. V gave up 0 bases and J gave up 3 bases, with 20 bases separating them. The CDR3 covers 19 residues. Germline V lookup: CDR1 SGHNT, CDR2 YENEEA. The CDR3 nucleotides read TGTGCCAGCAGCTTAGATTTGGGCGGGACGGGTATAGACACCGGGGAGCTGTTTTTT. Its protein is CASSLDLGGTGIDTGELFF.

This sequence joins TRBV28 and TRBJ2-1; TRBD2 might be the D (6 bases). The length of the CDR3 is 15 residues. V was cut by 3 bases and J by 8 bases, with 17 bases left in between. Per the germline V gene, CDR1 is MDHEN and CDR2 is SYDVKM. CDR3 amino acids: CASSFRTILHDEQFF. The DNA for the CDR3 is TGTGCCAGCAGTTTCCGGACTATACTACACGATGAGCAGTTCTTC.

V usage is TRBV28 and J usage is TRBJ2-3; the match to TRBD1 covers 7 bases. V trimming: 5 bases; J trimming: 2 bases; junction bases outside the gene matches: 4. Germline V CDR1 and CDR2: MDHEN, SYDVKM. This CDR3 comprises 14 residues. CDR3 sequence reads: CASSIQGFTDTQYF. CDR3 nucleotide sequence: TGTGCCAGCAGTATACAGGGGTTCACAGATACGCAGTATTTT.

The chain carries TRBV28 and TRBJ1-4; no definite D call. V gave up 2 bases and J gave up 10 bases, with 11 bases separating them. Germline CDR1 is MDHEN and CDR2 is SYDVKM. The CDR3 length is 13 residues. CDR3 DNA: TGTGCCAGCAGTTTAAAACGGACGGTAAAACTGTTTTTT. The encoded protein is CASSLKRTVKLFF. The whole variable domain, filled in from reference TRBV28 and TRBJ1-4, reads DVKVTQSSRYLVKRTGEKVFLECVQDMDHENMFWYRQDPGLGLRLIYFSYDVKMKEKGDIPEGYSVSREKKERFSLILESASTNQTSMYLCASSLKRTVKLFFGSGTQLSVL.

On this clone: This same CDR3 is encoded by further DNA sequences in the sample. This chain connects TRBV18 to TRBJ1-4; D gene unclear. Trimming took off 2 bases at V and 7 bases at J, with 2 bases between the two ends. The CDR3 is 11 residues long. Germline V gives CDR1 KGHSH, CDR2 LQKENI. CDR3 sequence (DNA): TGTGCCAGCTCACCAGGTGAAAAACTGTTTTTT. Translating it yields CASSPGEKLFF.

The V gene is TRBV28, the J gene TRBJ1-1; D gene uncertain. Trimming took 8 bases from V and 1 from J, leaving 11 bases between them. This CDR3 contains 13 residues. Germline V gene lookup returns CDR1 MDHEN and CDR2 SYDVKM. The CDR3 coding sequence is TGTGCCAGCGTTGGGCACCCGAACACTGAAGCTTTCTTT. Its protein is CASVGHPNTEAFF.

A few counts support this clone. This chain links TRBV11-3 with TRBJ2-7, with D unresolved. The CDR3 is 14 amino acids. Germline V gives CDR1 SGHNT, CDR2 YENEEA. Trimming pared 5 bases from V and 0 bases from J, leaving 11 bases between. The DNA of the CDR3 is TGTGCCAGCAGCCCCTATAGTCGCTCCTACGAGCAGTACTTC. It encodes CASSPYSRSYEQYF.

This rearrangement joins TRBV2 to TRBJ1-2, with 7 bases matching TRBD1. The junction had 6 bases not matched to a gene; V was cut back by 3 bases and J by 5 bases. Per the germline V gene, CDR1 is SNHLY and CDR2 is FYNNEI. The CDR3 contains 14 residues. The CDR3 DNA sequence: TGTGCCAGCAGTGAGCTAGGGGGCTCATATGGCTACACCTTC. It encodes CASSELGGSYGYTF. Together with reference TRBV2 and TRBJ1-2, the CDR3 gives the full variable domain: EPEVTQTPSHQVTQMGQEVILRCVPISNHLYFYWYRQILGQKVEFLVSFYNNEISEKSEIFDDQFSVERPDGSNFTLKIRSTKLEDSAMYFCASSELGGSYGYTFGSGTRLTVV.

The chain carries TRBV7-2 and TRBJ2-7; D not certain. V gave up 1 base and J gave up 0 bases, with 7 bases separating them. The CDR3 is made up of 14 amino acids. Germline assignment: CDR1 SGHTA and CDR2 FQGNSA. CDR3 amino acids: CASSLEHSSYEQYF. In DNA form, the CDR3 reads TGTGCCAGCAGCTTAGAGCATAGCTCCTACGAGCAGTACTTC.

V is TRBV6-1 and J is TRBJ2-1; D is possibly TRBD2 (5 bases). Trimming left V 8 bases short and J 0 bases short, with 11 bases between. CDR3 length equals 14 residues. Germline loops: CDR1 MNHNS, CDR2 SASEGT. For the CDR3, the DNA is TGTGCCAGCCTCGGACTCCGCTCCTACAATGAGCAGTTCTTC. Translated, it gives CASLGLRSYNEQFF.

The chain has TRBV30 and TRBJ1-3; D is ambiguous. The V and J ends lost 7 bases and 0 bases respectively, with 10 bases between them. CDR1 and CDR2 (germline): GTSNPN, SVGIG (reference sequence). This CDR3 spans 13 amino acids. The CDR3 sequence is CASTEGSGNTIYF. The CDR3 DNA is TGTGCCTCGACGGAAGGCTCTGGAAACACCATATATTTT.

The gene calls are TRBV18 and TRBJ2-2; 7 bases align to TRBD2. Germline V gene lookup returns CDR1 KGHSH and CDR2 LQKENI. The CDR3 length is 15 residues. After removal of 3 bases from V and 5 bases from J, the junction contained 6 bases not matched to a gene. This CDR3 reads CASSPRTGRTGELFF. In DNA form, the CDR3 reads TGTGCCAGCTCACCCCGGACCGGGAGGACCGGGGAGCTGTTTTTT. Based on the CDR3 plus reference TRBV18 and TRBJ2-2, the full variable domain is NAGVMQNPRHLVRRRGQEARLRCSPMKGHSHVYWYRQLPEEGLKFMVYLQKENIIDESGMPKERFSAEFPKEGPSILRIQQVVRGDSAAYFCASSPRTGRTGELFFGEGSRLTVL.

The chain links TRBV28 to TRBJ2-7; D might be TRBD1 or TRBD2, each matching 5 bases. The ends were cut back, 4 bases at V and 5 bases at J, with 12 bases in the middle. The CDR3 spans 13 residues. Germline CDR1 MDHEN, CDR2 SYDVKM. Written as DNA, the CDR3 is TGTGCCAGCAGTTACCGCAGGGACCACGAGCAGTACTTC. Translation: CASSYRRDHEQYF.

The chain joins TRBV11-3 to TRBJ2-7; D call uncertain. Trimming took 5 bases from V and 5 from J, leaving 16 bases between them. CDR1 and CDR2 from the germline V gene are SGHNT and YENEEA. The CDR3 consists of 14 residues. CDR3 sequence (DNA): TGTGCCAGCAGCGCCGGACCCCCACCCAACGAGCAGTACTTC. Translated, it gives CASSAGPPPNEQYF.

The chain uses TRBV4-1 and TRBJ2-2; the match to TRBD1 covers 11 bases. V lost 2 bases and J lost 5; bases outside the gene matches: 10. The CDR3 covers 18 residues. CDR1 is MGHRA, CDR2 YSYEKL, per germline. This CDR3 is CASSQTYGQGARTGELFF. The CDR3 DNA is TGCGCCAGCAGCCAAACTTATGGACAGGGGGCGCGAACCGGGGAGCTGTTTTTT.

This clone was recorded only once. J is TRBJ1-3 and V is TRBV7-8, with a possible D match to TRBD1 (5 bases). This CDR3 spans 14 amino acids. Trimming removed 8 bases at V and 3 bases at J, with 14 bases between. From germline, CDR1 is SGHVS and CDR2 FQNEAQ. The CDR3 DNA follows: TGTGCCAGCGGGGACCCCGCGGATGGAAACACCATATATTTT. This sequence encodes CASGDPADGNTIYF.

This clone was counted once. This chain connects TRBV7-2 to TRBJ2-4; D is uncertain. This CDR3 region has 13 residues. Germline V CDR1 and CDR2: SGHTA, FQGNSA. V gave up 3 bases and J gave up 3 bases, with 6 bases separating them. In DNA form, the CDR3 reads TGTGCCAGCAGCTTGGTTGGCAAAAACATTCAGTACTTC. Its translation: CASSLVGKNIQYF.

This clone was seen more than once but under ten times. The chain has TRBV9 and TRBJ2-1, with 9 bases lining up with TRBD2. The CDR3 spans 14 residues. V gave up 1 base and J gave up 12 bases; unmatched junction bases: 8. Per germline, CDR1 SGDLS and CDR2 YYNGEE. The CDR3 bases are TGTGCCAGCAGCGTAATTAGCGGGAGAGGAGGGCAGTTCTTC. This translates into CASSVISGRGGQFF.

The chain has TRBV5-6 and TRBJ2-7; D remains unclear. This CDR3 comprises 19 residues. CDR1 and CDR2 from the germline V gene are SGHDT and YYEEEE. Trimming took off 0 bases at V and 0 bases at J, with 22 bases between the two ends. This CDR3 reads CASSLAWTRPDASSYEQYF. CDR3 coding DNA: TGTGCCAGCAGCTTGGCCTGGACCCGACCCGACGCTTCCTCCTACGAGCAGTACTTC.